Listed below are T cell receptor beta chains from one sample, sequenced in a study of OX40 agonist ivuxolimab in advanced cancers. Clones were read by immunoSEQ multiplex PCR, and TCRdb kept only the in-frame ones, dropping some. The sample yields 25,000 to 30,000 clones, 90% seen once. Material: CD4+ or CD8+ T cells sorted from blood, obtained in a trial of the OX40 agonist ivuxolimab. These receptors came from an adult with an advanced solid tumor such as melanoma, head and neck, liver or kidney cancer. Both conserved end residues are part of each CDR3. Fields, in order: clone size, V gene, D gene, J gene, CDR3 DNA, CDR3 protein. The D gene is left open where the match is weak. Expanded clones are given a class, and other clones once, few, many or no size at all.

-	TRBV7-9	-	TRBJ1-1	TGTGCCAGCAGCCCCAGGACAGTCCCGAACACTGAAGCTTTCTTT	CASSPRTVPNTEAFF
-	TRBV4-2	-	TRBJ2-7	TGTGCCAGCAGCCAACTTAGAACGGACTACGAGCAGTACTTC	CASSQLRTDYEQYF
-	TRBV23-1	-	TRBJ2-4	TGCGCCAGCAGTCAATCGGACATAGCCAAAAACATTCAGTACTTC	CASSQSDIAKNIQYF
-	TRBV6-1	-	TRBJ2-7	TGTGCCAGCAGTGAAGGTGGAGGGTGGTACGAGCAGTACTTC	CASSEGGGWYEQYF
-	TRBV9	-	TRBJ1-1	TGTGCCAGCAGCGTAGATCTGGGGTCCACTGAAGCTTTCTTT	CASSVDLGSTEAFF
-	TRBV11-2	-	TRBJ1-4	TGTGCCAGCAGCTTAGTAGCAAGCTTCAATGAAAAACTGTTTTTT	CASSLVASFNEKLFF
-	TRBV18	-	TRBJ1-2	TGTGCCAGCTCACCATCGTTGGGCGTAGCTAACTATGGCTACACCTTC	CASSPSLGVANYGYTF
once	TRBV2	-	TRBJ1-1	TGTGCCAGCAGTGAAGCGCGTTTATCCGGCACTGAAGCTTTCTTT	CASSEARLSGTEAFF
-	TRBV10-3	TRBD1	TRBJ1-2	TGTGCCATCAATAACCCGGACAGGAATAACTATGGCTACACCTTC	CAINNPDRNNYGYTF
few	TRBV7-2	-	TRBJ1-2	TGTGCCAGCAGCTCCGGCCCCGCCGGCTACACCTTC	CASSSGPAGYTF
-	TRBV7-6	TRBD2	TRBJ2-1	TGTGCCAGCAGCTCCGCTTTGGGGCCTGACTTGCGGGAGGTAGACAATGAGCAGTTCTTC	CASSSALGPDLREVDNEQFF
-	TRBV19	TRBD2	TRBJ2-1	TGTGCCAGTAGTATAGGTTCTAGCGGGAGGGCCTCCTACAATGAGCAGTTCTTC	CASSIGSSGRASYNEQFF
-	TRBV27	TRBD1	TRBJ2-7	TGTGCCAGCAGTCCGAGGACAGGGAGGCTGTTTTACGAGCAGTACTTC	CASSPRTGRLFYEQYF
-	TRBV7-9	-	TRBJ2-7	TGTGCCAGCAGCCCGGGACCATCCTACGAGCAGTACTTC	CASSPGPSYEQYF
-	TRBV5-8	TRBD1	TRBJ2-3	TGTGCCAGCAGTTCTACCGGGACAGGGGCTCCCACAGATACGCAGTATTTT	CASSSTGTGAPTDTQYF
-	TRBV5-1	TRBD2	TRBJ2-7	TGCGCCAGCAGCTTGGAGGCGGTTGGGCTAGCGGGTGGAACCACCTACGAGCAGTACTTC	CASSLEAVGLAGGTTYEQYF
-	TRBV5-5	-	TRBJ2-1	TGTGCCAGCAGCTTGGCCATGACGACCCCCAGGGTTGAGCAGTTCTTC	CASSLAMTTPRVEQFF
-	TRBV19	TRBD2	TRBJ2-7	TGTGCCAGTAGTATAGTAGGGACTAGCGGGAGCTCCTACGAGCAGTACTTC	CASSIVGTSGSSYEQYF
-	TRBV9	-	TRBJ2-1	TGTGCCAGCAGCGCGGGGGCTCCCAGTCCCCATGAGCAGTTCTTC	CASSAGAPSPHEQFF
-	TRBV15	TRBD2	TRBJ2-1	TGTGCCACCAGCCCGAGTGGGACTAGCGGTAACCTCGGCAATGAGCAGTTCTTC	CATSPSGTSGNLGNEQFF
-	TRBV11-3	-	TRBJ2-1	TGTGCCAGCAGCGGCGGGACCTACAATGAGCAGTTCTTC	CASSGGTYNEQFF
-	TRBV4-1	TRBD2	TRBJ2-3	TGCGCCAGCAGCCAAGCCCTAGCGGGAGGGCTGGGGAGCACAGATACGCAGTATTTT	CASSQALAGGLGSTDTQYF
-	TRBV6-5	TRBD2	TRBJ2-1	TGTGCCAGCAGTTACTCTACTAGCGGGCCTTACAATGAGCAGTTCTTC	CASSYSTSGPYNEQFF
-	TRBV30	-	TRBJ2-3	TGTGCCTGCAAATCCGGACTCTTACAGGATGGCACAGATACGCAGTATTTT	CACKSGLLQDGTDTQYF
-	TRBV19	-	TRBJ1-5	TGTGCCAGTACCGAAACCCCCCAGGGGACTTTGAATCAGCCCCAGCATTTT	CASTETPQGTLNQPQHF
-	TRBV7-9	-	TRBJ2-5	TGTGCCAGCAGCTTGTGGCAAGAAGAGACCCAGTACTTC	CASSLWQEETQYF
-	TRBV9	-	TRBJ1-2	TGTGCCAGCAGCGACAGTACAGGGTGGTCTGGCTACACCTTC	CASSDSTGWSGYTF
-	TRBV7-7	-	TRBJ2-3	TGTGCCAGCAGCTTAGCGCGAGGGGACATGAATACGCAGTATTTT	CASSLARGDMNTQYF
few	TRBV5-1	TRBD1	TRBJ1-1	TGCGCCAGCAGCTTGGAGGTAGGGGGCAGTGAAGCTTTCTTT	CASSLEVGGSEAFF
-	TRBV2	TRBD1	TRBJ1-2	TGTGCCAGCAGTGAATCGGGGGACAGTGTTACATATGGCTACACCTTC	CASSESGDSVTYGYTF
-	TRBV7-8	TRBD2	TRBJ2-7	TGTGCCAGCAGCTTAGTAGGACTAGCATCCTACGAGCAGTACTTC	CASSLVGLASYEQYF
-	TRBV29-1	-	TRBJ2-7	TGCAGCGTTGCCATTGACACAACCTACGAGCAGTACTTC	CSVAIDTTYEQYF
-	TRBV27	-	TRBJ2-7	TGTGCCAGCAGGCCCGGGTACAGTTCCTACGAGCAGTACTTC	CASRPGYSSYEQYF
-	TRBV20-1	-	TRBJ2-7	TGCAGTGCTAGGCAGGGTGGGGAGCAGTACTTC	CSARQGGEQYF
-	TRBV28	-	TRBJ2-1	TGTGCCAGCAGTTTATCCTGGACAGTTATCAATGAGCAGTTCTTC	CASSLSWTVINEQFF
-	TRBV10-1	TRBD1	TRBJ1-1	TGCGCCAGCAGTGAGTCCGGGACAGGGGATTCTGAAGCTTTCTTT	CASSESGTGDSEAFF
-	TRBV5-5	-	TRBJ2-7	TGTGCCAGCAGCTCAGGCGCCTACGAGCAGTACTTC	CASSSGAYEQYF
-	TRBV19	TRBD2	TRBJ2-3	TGTGCCAGTAGCGGGGGGGAGCCTCGTGCAGATACGCAGTATTTT	CASSGGEPRADTQYF
once	TRBV4-1	TRBD2	TRBJ2-7	TGCGCCAGCAGCCAAGATCCGACTAGCGGGAAGGGGGAGCAGTACTTC	CASSQDPTSGKGEQYF
-	TRBV15	-	TRBJ2-7	TGTGCCACCAGCACTGGCGGACCACCCCCCTACGAGCAGTACTTC	CATSTGGPPPYEQYF
-	TRBV12-5	-	TRBJ2-7	TGTGCTAGTGCCTCAGGGATGTACGAGCAGTACTTC	CASASGMYEQYF
-	TRBV5-4	-	TRBJ1-2	TGTGCCAGCAGCTTACCGGTGGGGTATGACTATGGCTACACCTTC	CASSLPVGYDYGYTF
-	TRBV5-4	TRBD2	TRBJ2-1	TGTGCCAGCAGCGTGGCGACTAGCGGGGGGGGCAATGAGCAGTTCTTC	CASSVATSGGGNEQFF
-	TRBV5-1	TRBD2	TRBJ2-3	TGCGCCAGCAGCCTGACTAGCGGGAGCACAGATACGCAGTATTTT	CASSLTSGSTDTQYF
-	TRBV19	-	TRBJ1-1	TGTGCCAGTAGTATCGGGGGTGCTGAAGCTTTCTTT	CASSIGGAEAFF
-	TRBV9	TRBD1	TRBJ2-4	TGTGCCAGCAGCGGCCGGGACAGGGAAGAATTAGACAAAAACATTCAGTACTTC	CASSGRDREELDKNIQYF